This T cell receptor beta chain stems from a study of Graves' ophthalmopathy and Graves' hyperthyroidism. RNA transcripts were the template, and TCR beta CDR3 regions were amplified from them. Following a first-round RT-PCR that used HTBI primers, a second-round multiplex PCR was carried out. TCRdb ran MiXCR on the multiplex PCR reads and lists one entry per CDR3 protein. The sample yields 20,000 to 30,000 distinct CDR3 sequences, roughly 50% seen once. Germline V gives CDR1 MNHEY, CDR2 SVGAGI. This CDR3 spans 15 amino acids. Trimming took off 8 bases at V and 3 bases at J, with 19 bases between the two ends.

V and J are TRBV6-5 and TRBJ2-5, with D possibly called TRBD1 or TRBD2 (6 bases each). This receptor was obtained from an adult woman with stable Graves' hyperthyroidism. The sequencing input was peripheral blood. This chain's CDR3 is CASGPGRQGKETQYF. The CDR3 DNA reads TGTGCCAGCGGGCCAGGGAGGCAGGGGAAAGAGACCCAGTACTTC.